A selection of T cell receptor beta chains follows, all from one sample in a study of regulatory T cells in long-lasting Graves disease. Each CDR3 protein is one row after TCRdb ran MiXCR on the multiplex PCR reads. Of 620,000 or so distinct CDR3 sequences listed, around 15% are singletons. This sample was also put to use in a study of T cells in Graves' hyperthyroidism and ophthalmopathy.

Sequencing was performed on peripheral blood mononuclear cells (PBMCs), taken at new diagnosis, from a patient treated with antithyroid drugs. The receptors derive from a woman in her twenties or thirties with Graves disease. Each CDR3 is given with its conserved first and last residue. The D gene is left open where the match is weak. Where a row states a size, it is once, few, many or the class of an expanded clone; other rows omit it.

J gene,D gene,clone size,V gene,CDR3 protein,CDR3 DNA
TRBJ2-2,-,many,TRBV12-3/TRBV12-4,CASTQWDTGELFF,TGTGCCAGCACTCAGTGGGACACCGGGGAGCTGTTTTTT
TRBJ1-5,-,many,TRBV6-1,CASSEVWAIASQPQHF,TGTGCCAGCAGTGAAGTATGGGCCATTGCGAGCCAGCCCCAGCATTTT
TRBJ2-2,-,many,TRBV27,CASSLPFAGELFF,TGTGCCAGCAGTCTACCGTTCGCCGGGGAGCTGTTTTTT
TRBJ2-1,-,few,TRBV6-1,CASGGGTASSYNEQFF,TGTGCCAGCGGGGGGGGGACAGCTAGCTCCTACAATGAGCAGTTCTTC
TRBJ1-2,-,many,TRBV2,CASSERDYGYTF,TGTGCCAGCAGTGAAAGGGACTATGGCTACACCTTC
TRBJ1-2,-,-,TRBV30,CAWSSLPGHPYTF,TGTGCCTGGAGTTCCCTTCCGGGACACCCCTACACCTTC
TRBJ2-3,-,few,TRBV6-5,CASSSKRTDTQYF,TGTGCCAGCAGTTCGAAACGGACAGATACGCAGTATTTT
TRBJ2-1,TRBD2,many,TRBV6-5,CASSYAGAGYNEQFF,TGTGCCAGCAGTTACGCGGGAGCTGGTTACAATGAGCAGTTCTTC
TRBJ1-2,-,-,TRBV30,CAWSSWTSNYGYTF,TGTGCCTGGAGTAGCTGGACAAGCAACTATGGCTACACCTTC
TRBJ2-7,-,-,TRBV7-8,CASSPPGVFKQYF,TGTGCCAGCAGCCCTCCTGGGGTTTTCAAGCAGTACTTC
TRBJ2-7,-,-,TRBV29-1,CSVLAGYYEQYF,TGCAGCGTACTCGCGGGCTACTACGAGCAGTACTTC
TRBJ1-4,-,-,TRBV7-9,CASSLPPPGQVAESGKLFF,TGTGCCAGCAGCTTACCCCCTCCGGGTCAGGTCGCGGAGTCCGGAAAACTGTTTTTT
TRBJ1-3,-,once,TRBV12-3/TRBV12-4,CASSFKGTSGNTIYF,TGTGCCAGCAGTTTCAAGGGTACCTCTGGAAACACCATATATTTT
TRBJ1-3,-,-,TRBV7-9,CASSRSGAYHSGNTIYF,TGTGCCAGCAGCCGATCCGGGGCCTACCACTCTGGAAACACCATATATTTT
TRBJ2-2,TRBD1,many,TRBV12-3/TRBV12-4,CASSPTGRNTGELFF,TGTGCCAGCAGTCCGACAGGGAGGAACACCGGGGAGCTGTTTTTT
TRBJ1-6,-,many,TRBV30,CAWSVGGPLHF,TGTGCCTGGAGTGTTGGCGGTCCCCTCCACTTT